This is a list of T cell receptor beta chains from one sample in a study of blood T cell repertoires in COVID-19. Libraries were prepared by immunoSEQ multiplex PCR; TCRdb keeps only in-frame clonotypes and omits some of them. The repertoire holds over 90,000 clones, 82% seen once, with around 7% in the top ten. Sequenced material: peripheral blood. These receptors all come from a man over 45 with active or convalescent COVID-19. Each CDR3 is given without its conserved first and last residue. Clone size is shown for a subset of rows, as once, few, many or a class of expanded clone.

J | size | V | CDR3
TRBJ1-2 | NA | TRBV11-2 | ASSLDLGRGPGYT
TRBJ2-3 | NA | TRBV9 | ASSVALDTQY
TRBJ2-5 | NA | TRBV7-2 | ASSSGLAGGQETQY
TRBJ1-6 | NA | TRBV19 | ASRSTGVTSPLH
TRBJ2-7 | few | TRBV5-1 | ASSRGLPGQRTYEQY
TRBJ1-2 | NA | TRBV19 | ASRSRDTASYGYT
TRBJ1-4 | few | TRBV5-1 | ASSLDQGGEKLF
TRBJ1-2 | NA | TRBV5-6 | ASSRGGTGGVYT
TRBJ1-3 | NA | TRBV6-6 | ASSYQLPGNTIY
TRBJ2-1 | NA | TRBV7-2 | ASSLSAGGPYNEQF
TRBJ1-5 | NA | TRBV4-1 | ASSLDRNSLQPQH
TRBJ1-5 | NA | TRBV28 | ASSSGNQPQH
TRBJ2-4 | NA | TRBV30 | AWRSTRGGPIQY
TRBJ2-5 | NA | TRBV5-6 | ASSRGTSGETQY
TRBJ2-1 | NA | TRBV5-1 | ASQEGGVYNEQF
TRBJ2-1 | NA | TRBV24-1 | ATSDTPGLAGLL
TRBJ2-3 | once | TRBV19 | ASSTGTSRSTDTQY
TRBJ2-6 | NA | TRBV13 | ASSLGLSGANVLT
TRBJ2-6 | NA | TRBV7-2 | ASSFVGSGGSGANVLT
TRBJ2-1 | NA | TRBV19 | ASSIGTSGGRSYNEQF
TRBJ1-5 | NA | TRBV7-8 | ASSSAGNSNQPQH
TRBJ2-3 | once | TRBV14 | ASSQDRLAGATGGTDTQY
TRBJ2-1 | NA | TRBV9 | ASSSLAEYNEQF
TRBJ2-5 | NA | TRBV4-1 | ASSQFGEETQY
TRBJ1-1 | NA | TRBV18 | ASSQGLNTEAF
TRBJ2-5 | NA | TRBV7-2 | ASSESGRGIRETQY
TRBJ2-2 | NA | TRBV9 | ASSVFQNTGELF
TRBJ1-2 | NA | TRBV6-2/TRBV6-3 | ASSPDRNYGYT
TRBJ2-2 | NA | TRBV24-1 | ATSSGGGTGELF
TRBJ1-5 | NA | TRBV28 | ASSPRGGGQPQH
TRBJ1-1 | NA | TRBV11-1 | ASSLRGQGTAEAF
TRBJ2-3 | NA | TRBV28 | ASSSAAGTGSTDTQY